This T cell receptor beta chain was observed in a study of cytomegalovirus exposure and HLA in healthy donors. The germline CDR1 and CDR2 sequences are LNHDA and SQIVND (reference sequence). There are 15 residues in the CDR3. The V and J ends lost 9 bases and 0 bases, in that order; junction bases with no gene match: 9. Sequencing used immunoSEQ multiplex PCR; TCRdb keeps in-frame clones, though not all of them. The sample gives hundreds of thousands of clones, 75% to 90% of which show up once; about 1.2% is in the top ten. In this sample, this clone turned up once. Antigen unknown. From the roughly 110-subject validation cohort, which was separate from the roughly 680-subject first cohort, the donors were drawn. Study-level findings and limits: Subsequent analysis found a tendency for first-cohort TCR clusters to co-occur within the roughly 130 validation repertoires. A classifier reportedly called cytomegalovirus status with high sensitivity and specificity.

This TCR derives from a woman aged 25 to 39 in good health and CMV-seropositive. Sequencing used PBMCs. The chain recombines TRBV19 with TRBJ2-7, with 9 bases lining up with TRBD1. CDR3 sequence (DNA): TGTGCCAGCCGGGGACAGGGACAACCCTCCTACGAGCAGTACTTC. Translation gives CASRGQGQPSYEQYF. Drawing the rest from reference TRBV19 and TRBJ2-7, the complete variable domain is DGGITQSPKYLFRKEGQNVTLSCEQNLNHDAMYWYRQDPGQGLRLIYYSQIVNDFQKGDIAEGYSVSREKKESFPLTVTSAQKNPTAFYLCASRGQGQPSYEQYFGPGTRLTVT.